What follows describes a single TCR beta chain. This clone was detected once. Its cognate antigen has yet to be identified. No qualities accompany the bases; no much larger clone lies one base away. These data belong to a study of shared clonotypes between healthy human individuals (dated by TCRdb to the early 2020s). For the study in its entirety: The cohort included a few men and a couple of women between 18 and 49 years of age. For each donor, CD4 naive and CD4 memory were each given three plates, CD8 naive was given two plates, and CD8 memory was given one plate. To estimate repertoire size and how much clonotype sharing occurs between individuals, the study deeply sequenced the blood TCR repertoires of five healthy adults. Different laboratories and diverse techniques were used to prepare libraries and sequence TCR repertoires, to increase sequencing depth and limit assay-specific biases. Per donor, leukapheresis produced somewhere between about 0.94 and 9.5 billion PBMCs.

For CDR1 and CDR2, the germline V gene lists SGHVS and FQNEAQ. The CDR3 starts with the cysteine, ends with the phenylalanine, and has 13 residues. Left in the record is the CDR3 DNA by itself, 39 bases read in frame from the first base. V is cut by 5 bases and J by 8 bases, and the space between the germline ends is 12 bases. What the authors observed across the whole study: The genetic and exposure-history diversity represented was limited by the small number of donors. Pairwise subsampling indicated that sequencing depth was expected to affect the degree of clonotype sharing among donors. Sampling was limited to blood, and TCR repertoires in tissue likely differ from TCR repertoires in blood. Clonotypes shared by all four sorted-subset donors showed higher generation probabilities than non-shared clonotypes. Naive subsets generally had larger estimated clonotype richness than memory subsets did. When several donors were compared, the shared fraction of clonotypes was about 5% for naive CD4, around 4% for naive CD8, more than 2% for memory CD4, and 0.35% to 0.4% for memory CD8. Rarefaction of sorted-subset datasets indicated incomplete sequencing despite the large sequencing depth.

Using the deep immunoSEQ assay, multiplex PCR amplified TCR CDR3 regions from genomic DNA. For each cell subset, the extracted genomic DNA was distributed evenly across all wells of several immunoSEQ 96-well plates, and each plate served as one replicate. For sorted subsets, approximately 200 ng of genomic DNA, equivalent to about 30,000 T cell genomes, went into each replicate PCR. Purified libraries were measured with a Qubit 3.0 fluorometer, size-checked on a Bioanalyzer 2100, and measured again with the KAPA Library Quantification kit. Each immunoSEQ 96-well plate was sequenced on its own single-read 150-cycle Illumina NextSeq 550 flow cell. Per the authors' processing: The immunoSEQ output contained only junctional sequences without quality scores, so filtering could not match that applied to full-length reads. To assign V/J genes and CDR3, sequences were annotated against IMGT germline references using PyIR, a Python wrapper for IgBLAST v1.9. Any read was removed if the V/J assignment was weak (E-value above 1e-6), the CDR3 was missing, or the read contained stop codons, out-of-frame junctions, or ambiguous translated residues. V3J clonotypes were defined by identical inferred V gene, J gene, and CDR3 amino acid sequence. To compute the percentage overlap between repertoires, the number of shared unique clonotypes was divided by the size of the smaller repertoire. RTK rarefaction, the Chao1 estimator, and Recon v2.1 estimates of unobserved clonotypes were used to assess repertoire richness. Generation probabilities were computed with OLGA for all TCRbeta clonotypes obtained by the gDNA method from several donors. The table was pulled from immuneACCESS by TCRdb, which kept in-frame rearrangements only. Such tables lose some clones; where checked, under half of the loss comes from unresolved V genes, and the rest has no known cause. The V and J calls and clone size were taken over from that table, and D and trimming were inferred from the DNA. Counted in this sample were about 510,000 clones; 90% to 96% of them appeared once. 0.06% of the sample rests with the top ten.

The donors were healthy, HIV-negative adults with no recently reported acute infections or vaccinations. Every donor was a Caucasian adult living in Nashville, Tennessee, USA. CD4+ T cells were enriched through magnetic negative selection, after which naive cells were positively selected on CD45RA and the remaining negative fraction served as the memory subset. After blood collection by leukapheresis, PBMCs were isolated using Ficoll-Histopaque density gradient centrifugation and then cryopreserved in the vapor phase of liquid nitrogen. Analytical flow cytometry was used to check the purity and quantity of each magnetically sorted T cell population. Each sorted fraction had its genomic DNA isolated and then quantified by UV absorbance on a Nanodrop 2000c.

The TCR originated in a young woman in good health. The sequence is built from TRBV7-8 and TRBJ1-4; there is no confident call for the D gene. The sequenced material came from naive CD4+ T cells sorted from blood. The sample's cell subset or site, from its label and the paper: CD45RA+ positively selected. Here the CDR3 is given as CASSPAVGEKLFF. In nucleotides, the sequence is TGTGCCAGCAGCCCGGCAGTTGGAGAAAAACTGTTTTTT. Outside the CDR3, residues come from the reference TRBV7-8 and TRBJ1-4 proteins, so the full variable domain is: GAGVSQSPRYKVAKRGQDVALRCDPISGHVSLFWYQQALGQGPEFLTYFQNEAQLDKSGLPSDRFFAERPEGSVSTLKIQRTQQEDSAVYLCASSPAVGEKLFFGSGTQLSVL.